The 10 T cell receptor beta chains below were found in one sample sequenced in a study of blood T cell repertoires in COVID-19 (TCRdb year 2020). Library method: the immunoSEQ multiplex PCR assay. Here the immuneACCESS table is served through TCRdb, limited to in-frame sequences with V and J called. Missing clones are a known gap in these copies; in checked studies unresolved V genes cover under half, and the rest lacks a known reason. The sample yields about 110,000 clones; roughly 75% were counted once. The top ten clones comprise 4% to 5.5% of the sample. Sequenced sample: peripheral blood. The source of these receptors is a human donor in a cohort sampled during active or convalescent COVID-19.

The chain uses TRBV7-2 and TRBJ2-1; TRBD1 is a possible D gene (5 bases). Trimming took 1 base from V and 8 from J, leaving 12 bases between them. The germline gives CDR1 SGHTA, CDR2 FQGNSA. The CDR3 runs to 14 residues. This CDR3 reads CASSLEGRWHEQFF. For the CDR3, the DNA is TGTGCCAGCAGCTTAGAGGGGCGGTGGCATGAGCAGTTCTTC.

As DNA, the CDR3 is TGTGCCAGCAGACAGGGGATGGTTCTTGATCAGCCCCAGCATTTT. Amino acid sequence: CASRQGMVLDQPQHF. The chain recombines TRBV6-6 with TRBJ1-5; 7 positions match TRBD1. V lost 6 bases and J lost 5; bases outside the gene matches: 10. Per the germline V gene, CDR1 is MNHNY and CDR2 is SVGAGI (reference sequence). This CDR3 is 15 amino acids long.

The chain is built from TRBV4-3 and TRBJ2-3; 8 bases fit TRBD2. Germline CDR1 and CDR2: LGHNA and YSLEER. The V and J ends lost 0 bases and 1 base, in that order; junction bases with no gene match: 12. This CDR3 contains 19 residues. The CDR3 nucleotides are TGCGCCAGCAGCCAAGACGGGAGGGGGGGCTACGGGCGCACAGATACGCAGTATTTT. Encoded protein: CASSQDGRGGYGRTDTQYF.

This clone was found a few times. The gene calls are TRBV7-9 and TRBJ2-7, with D uncertain. CDR1 SEHNR and CDR2 FQNEAQ come from the germline V gene (reference sequence). This CDR3 contains 12 residues. V lost 8 bases, J lost 6 bases, and 14 bases lay in between. The CDR3 DNA follows: TGTGCCAGCCAGGCCCGACCTGGCGAGCAGTACTTC. Protein product: CASQARPGEQYF.

This chain joins TRBV5-5 and TRBJ1-2; tentatively, D is TRBD1 (6 bases). This CDR3 comprises 15 residues. CDR1 and CDR2 from the germline V gene are SGHKS and YYEKEE (reference sequence). V was trimmed by 0 bases and J by 2 bases, leaving 11 bases between them. In DNA, the CDR3 is TGTGCCAGCAGCTTGGATCCAGGGACAAACTATGGCTACACCTTC. Protein: CASSLDPGTNYGYTF.

This clone was detected once. The chain is built from TRBV19 and TRBJ1-1, with 9 bases matching TRBD1. The CDR3 is 14 amino acids. Trimming removed 11 bases from V and 3 bases from J; junction bases left unmatched: 10. Germline V gene sequence: CDR1 LNHDA, CDR2 SQIVND (reference sequence). The CDR3 reads CACSGTGRYTEAFF. As DNA, the CDR3 is TGTGCCTGCTCCGGGACAGGGCGGTACACTGAAGCTTTCTTT.

This clone has just a few counts. The rearrangement joins TRBV19 to TRBJ1-6; D is unresolved. Germline assignment: CDR1 LNHDA and CDR2 SQIVND (reference sequence). V shed 10 bases and J shed 7 bases, with 14 bases lying between them. The CDR3 length is 13 residues. The CDR3 is CATAGHLNSPLHF. The CDR3 DNA is TGTGCCACCGCGGGCCACTTAAATTCACCCCTCCACTTT.

The rearrangement joins TRBV7-9 to TRBJ2-2; D might be TRBD2 (5 bases). Germline V gene data show CDR1 as SEHNR and CDR2 as FQNEAQ (reference sequence). The CDR3 loop spans 16 amino acids. V lost 1 base and J 1 base, leaving 10 bases between the germline ends. CDR3 in DNA: TGTGCCAGCAGCTTAGGTTTCGGGGTGAACACCGGGGAGCTGTTTTTT. Residues: CASSLGFGVNTGELFF.

The genes are TRBV7-8 and TRBJ2-4; 8 nucleotides match TRBD2. Germline trimming cut 5 bases from V and 2 bases from J; bases unmatched to any gene: 23. Germline lookup yields CDR1 SGHVS and CDR2 FQNEAQ. The CDR3 has 21 residues. The CDR3 protein is CASSRFYSTRGGPSPKNIQYF. The DNA for the CDR3 is TGTGCCAGCAGCCGTTTTTACTCCACACGGGGGGGGCCAAGTCCCAAAAACATTCAGTACTTC.

The J gene is TRBJ2-1, the V gene TRBV19; weak D call: TRBD2 (6 bases). V lost 6 bases and J 0 bases, leaving 12 bases between the germline ends. CDR1 LNHDA and CDR2 SQIVND come from the germline V gene (reference sequence). The CDR3 loop spans 15 amino acids. The CDR3 protein is CASRVAVSSYNEQFF. Written as DNA, the CDR3 is TGTGCCAGTAGGGTAGCGGTAAGCTCCTACAATGAGCAGTTCTTC.